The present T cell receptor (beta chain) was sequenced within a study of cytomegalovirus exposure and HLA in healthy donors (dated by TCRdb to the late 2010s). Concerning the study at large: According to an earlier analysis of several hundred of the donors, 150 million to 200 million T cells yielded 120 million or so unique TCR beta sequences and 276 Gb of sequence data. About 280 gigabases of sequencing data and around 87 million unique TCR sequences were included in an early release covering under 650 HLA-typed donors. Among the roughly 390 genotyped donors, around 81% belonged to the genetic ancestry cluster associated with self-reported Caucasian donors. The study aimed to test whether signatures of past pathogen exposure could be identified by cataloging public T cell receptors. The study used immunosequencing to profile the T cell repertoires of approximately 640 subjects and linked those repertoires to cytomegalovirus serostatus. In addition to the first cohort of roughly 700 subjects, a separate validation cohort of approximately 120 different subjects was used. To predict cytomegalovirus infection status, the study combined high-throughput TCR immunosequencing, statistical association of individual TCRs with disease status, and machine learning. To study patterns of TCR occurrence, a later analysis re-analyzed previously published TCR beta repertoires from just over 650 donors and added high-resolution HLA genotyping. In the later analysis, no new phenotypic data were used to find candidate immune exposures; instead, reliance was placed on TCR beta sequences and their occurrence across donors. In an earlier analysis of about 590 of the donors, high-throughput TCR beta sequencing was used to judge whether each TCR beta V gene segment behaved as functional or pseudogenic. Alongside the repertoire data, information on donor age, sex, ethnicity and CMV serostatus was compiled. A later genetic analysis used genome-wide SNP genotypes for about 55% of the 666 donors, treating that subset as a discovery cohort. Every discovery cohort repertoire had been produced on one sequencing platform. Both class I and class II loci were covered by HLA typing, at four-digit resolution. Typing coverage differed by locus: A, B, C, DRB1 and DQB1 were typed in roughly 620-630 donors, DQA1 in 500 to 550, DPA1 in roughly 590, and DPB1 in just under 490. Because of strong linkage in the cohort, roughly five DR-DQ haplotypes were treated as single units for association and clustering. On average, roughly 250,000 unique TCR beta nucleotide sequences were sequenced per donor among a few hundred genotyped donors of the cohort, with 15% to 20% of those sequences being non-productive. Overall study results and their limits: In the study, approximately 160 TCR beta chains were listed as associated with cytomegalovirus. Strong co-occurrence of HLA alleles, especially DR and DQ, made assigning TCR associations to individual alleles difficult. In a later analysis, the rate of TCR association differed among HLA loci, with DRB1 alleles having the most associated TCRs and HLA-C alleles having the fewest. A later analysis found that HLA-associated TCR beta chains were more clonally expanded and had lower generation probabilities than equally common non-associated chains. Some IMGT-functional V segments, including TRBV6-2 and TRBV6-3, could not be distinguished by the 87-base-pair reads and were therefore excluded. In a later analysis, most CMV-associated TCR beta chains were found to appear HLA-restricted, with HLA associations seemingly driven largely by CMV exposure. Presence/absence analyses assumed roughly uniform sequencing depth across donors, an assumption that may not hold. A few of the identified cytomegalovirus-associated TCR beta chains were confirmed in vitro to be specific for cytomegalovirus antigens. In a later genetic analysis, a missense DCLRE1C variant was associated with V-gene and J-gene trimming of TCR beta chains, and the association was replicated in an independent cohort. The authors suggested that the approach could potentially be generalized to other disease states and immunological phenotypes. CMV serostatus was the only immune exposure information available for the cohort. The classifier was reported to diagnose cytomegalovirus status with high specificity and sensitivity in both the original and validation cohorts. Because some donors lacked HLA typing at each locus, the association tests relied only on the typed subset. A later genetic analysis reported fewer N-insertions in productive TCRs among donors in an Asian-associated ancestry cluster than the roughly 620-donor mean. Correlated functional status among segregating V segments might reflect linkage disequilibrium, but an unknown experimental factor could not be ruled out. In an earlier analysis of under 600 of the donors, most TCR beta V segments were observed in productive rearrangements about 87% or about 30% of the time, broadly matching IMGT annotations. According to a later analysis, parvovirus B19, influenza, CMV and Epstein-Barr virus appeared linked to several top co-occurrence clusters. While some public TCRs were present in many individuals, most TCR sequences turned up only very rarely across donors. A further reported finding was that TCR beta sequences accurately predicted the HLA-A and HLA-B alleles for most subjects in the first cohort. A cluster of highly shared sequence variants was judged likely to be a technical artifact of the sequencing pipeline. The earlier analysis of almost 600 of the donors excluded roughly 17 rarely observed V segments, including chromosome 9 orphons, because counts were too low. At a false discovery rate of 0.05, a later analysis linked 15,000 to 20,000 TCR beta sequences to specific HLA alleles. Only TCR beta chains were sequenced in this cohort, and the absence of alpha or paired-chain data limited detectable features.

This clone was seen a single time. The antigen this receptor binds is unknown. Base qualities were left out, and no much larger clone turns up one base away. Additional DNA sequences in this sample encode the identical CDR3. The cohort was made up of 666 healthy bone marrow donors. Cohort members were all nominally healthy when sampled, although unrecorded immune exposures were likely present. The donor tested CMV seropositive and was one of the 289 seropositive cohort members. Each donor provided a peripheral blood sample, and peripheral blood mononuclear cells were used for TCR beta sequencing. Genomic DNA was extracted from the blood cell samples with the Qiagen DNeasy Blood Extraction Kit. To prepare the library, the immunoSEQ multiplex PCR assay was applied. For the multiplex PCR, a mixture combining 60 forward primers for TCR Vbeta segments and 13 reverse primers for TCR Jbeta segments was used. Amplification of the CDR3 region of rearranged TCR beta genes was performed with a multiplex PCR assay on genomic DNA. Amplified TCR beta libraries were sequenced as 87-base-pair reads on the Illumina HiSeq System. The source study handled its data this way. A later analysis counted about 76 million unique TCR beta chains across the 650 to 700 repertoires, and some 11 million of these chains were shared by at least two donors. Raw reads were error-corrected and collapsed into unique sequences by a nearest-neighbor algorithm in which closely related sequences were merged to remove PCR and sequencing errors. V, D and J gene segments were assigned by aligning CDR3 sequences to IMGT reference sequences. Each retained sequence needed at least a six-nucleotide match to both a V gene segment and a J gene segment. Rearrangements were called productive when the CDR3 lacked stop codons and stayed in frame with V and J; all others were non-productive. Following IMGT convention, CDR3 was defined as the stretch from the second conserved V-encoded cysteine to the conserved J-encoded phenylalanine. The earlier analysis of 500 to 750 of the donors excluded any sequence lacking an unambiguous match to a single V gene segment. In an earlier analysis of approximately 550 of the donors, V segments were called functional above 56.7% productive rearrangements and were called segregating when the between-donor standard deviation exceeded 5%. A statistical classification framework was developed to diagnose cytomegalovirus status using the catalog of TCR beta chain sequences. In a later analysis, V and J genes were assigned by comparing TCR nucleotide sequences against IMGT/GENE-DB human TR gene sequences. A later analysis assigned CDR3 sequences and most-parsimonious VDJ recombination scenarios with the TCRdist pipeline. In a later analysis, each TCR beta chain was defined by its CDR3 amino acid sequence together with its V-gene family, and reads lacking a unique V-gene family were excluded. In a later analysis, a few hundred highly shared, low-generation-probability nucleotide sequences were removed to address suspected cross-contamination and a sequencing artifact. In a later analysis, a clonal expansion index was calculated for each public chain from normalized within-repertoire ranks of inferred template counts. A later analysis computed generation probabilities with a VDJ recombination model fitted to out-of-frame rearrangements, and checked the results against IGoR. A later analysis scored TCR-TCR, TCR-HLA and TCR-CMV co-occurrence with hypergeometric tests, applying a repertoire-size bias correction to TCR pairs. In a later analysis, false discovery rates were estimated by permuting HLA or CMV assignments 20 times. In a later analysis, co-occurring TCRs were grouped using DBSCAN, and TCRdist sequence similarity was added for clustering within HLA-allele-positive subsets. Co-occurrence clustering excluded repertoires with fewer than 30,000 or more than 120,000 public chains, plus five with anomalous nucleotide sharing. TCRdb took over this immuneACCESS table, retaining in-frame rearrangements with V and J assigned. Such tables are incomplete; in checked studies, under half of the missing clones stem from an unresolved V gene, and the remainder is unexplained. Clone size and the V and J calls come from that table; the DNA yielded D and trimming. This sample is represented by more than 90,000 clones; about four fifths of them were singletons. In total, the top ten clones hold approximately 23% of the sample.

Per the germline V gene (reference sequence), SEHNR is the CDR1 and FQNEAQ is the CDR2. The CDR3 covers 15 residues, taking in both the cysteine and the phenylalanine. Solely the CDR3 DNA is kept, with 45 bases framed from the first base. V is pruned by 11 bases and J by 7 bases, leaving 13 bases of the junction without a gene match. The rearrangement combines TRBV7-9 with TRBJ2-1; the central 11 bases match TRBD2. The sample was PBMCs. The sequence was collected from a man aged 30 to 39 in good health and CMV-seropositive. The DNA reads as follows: TGTGCCCCCGGAGGACTAGCGGGTTATATGAATGAGCAGTTCTTC. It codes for CAPGGLAGYMNEQFF.